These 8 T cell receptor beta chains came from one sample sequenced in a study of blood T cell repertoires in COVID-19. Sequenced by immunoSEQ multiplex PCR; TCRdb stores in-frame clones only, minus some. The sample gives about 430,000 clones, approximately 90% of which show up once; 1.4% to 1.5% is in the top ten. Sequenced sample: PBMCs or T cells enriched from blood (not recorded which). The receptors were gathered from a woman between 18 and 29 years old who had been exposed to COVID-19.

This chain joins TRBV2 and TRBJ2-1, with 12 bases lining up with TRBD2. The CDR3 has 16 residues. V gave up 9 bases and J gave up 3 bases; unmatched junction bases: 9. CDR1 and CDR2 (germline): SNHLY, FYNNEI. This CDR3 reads CASSSGGASYYNEQFF. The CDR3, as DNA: TGTGCCAGTTCTAGCGGGGGGGCCTCTTACTACAATGAGCAGTTCTTC.

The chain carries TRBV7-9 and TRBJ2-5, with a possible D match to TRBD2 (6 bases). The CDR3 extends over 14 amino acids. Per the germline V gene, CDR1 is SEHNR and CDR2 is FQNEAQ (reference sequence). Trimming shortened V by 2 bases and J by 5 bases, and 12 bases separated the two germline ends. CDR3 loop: CASSLSSGVETQYF. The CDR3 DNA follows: TGTGCCAGCAGCTTATCTTCGGGGGTTGAGACCCAGTACTTC.

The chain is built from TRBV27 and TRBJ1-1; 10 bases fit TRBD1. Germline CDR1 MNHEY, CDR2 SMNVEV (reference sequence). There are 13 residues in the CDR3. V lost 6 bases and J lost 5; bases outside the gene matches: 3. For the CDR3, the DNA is TGTGCCAGCAGGCAGGACAGGGGGACTGAAGCTTTCTTT. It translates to CASRQDRGTEAFF.

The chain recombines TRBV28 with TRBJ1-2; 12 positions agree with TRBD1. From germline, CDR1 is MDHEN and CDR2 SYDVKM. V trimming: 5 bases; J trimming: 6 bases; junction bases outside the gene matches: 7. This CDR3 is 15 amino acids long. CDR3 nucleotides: TGTGCCAGCAGTATTCCGGGACAGGGGGCAAATGGCTACACCTTC. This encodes CASSIPGQGANGYTF.

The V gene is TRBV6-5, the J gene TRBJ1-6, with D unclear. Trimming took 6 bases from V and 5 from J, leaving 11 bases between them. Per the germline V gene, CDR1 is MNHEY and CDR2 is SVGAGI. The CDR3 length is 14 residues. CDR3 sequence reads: CASSSGRDNSPLHF. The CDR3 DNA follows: TGTGCCAGCAGCAGCGGGAGAGATAATTCACCCCTCCACTTT.

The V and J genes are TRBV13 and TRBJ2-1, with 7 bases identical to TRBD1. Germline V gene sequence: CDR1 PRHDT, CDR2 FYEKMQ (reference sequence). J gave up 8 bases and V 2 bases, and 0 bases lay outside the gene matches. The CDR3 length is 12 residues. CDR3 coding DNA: TGTGCCAGCAGCTTACAGGGGGATGAGCAGTTCTTC. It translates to CASSLQGDEQFF.

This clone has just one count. The CDR3 DNA reads as TGTGCCAGCAGTTACTCAGGACTAGCGGGAGTTCACGAGCAGTACTTC. It is translated as CASSYSGLAGVHEQYF. The chain combines TRBV6-6 with TRBJ2-7; TRBD2 matches at 13 bases. Germline loops: CDR1 MNHNY, CDR2 SVGAGI (reference sequence). The CDR3 is 16 residues long. Unmatched junction bases numbered 4, after V lost 0 bases and J lost 5 bases.

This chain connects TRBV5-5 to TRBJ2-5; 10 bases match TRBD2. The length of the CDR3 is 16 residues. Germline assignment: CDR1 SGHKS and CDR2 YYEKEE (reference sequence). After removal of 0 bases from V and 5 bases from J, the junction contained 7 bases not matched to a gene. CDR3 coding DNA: TGTGCCAGCAGCTTGGGTCTAGCGGGAGTTAGGGAGACCCAGTACTTC. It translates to CASSLGLAGVRETQYF.